The 23 T cell receptor beta chains below all came from one sample that was sequenced in a study of T-cell reconstitution after alpha-beta-depleted transplantation in children. Library preparation (for TCRbeta) was performed with unique molecular identifiers. TCRdb independently ran MiXCR on the PCR reads; one entry per CDR3 protein. The table has about 210,000 distinct CDR3 sequences, approximately 15% seen once. The sequencing here drew on PBMCs, mostly from graft donor cells, taken 360 days after TCRalphabeta/CD19-depleted stem cell transplant. Receptor source: a male patient under 10 years old who had a stem cell transplant for acute lymphoblastic leukemia, so the T cells may come from the graft donor.

This clonotype was observed a handful of times. The chain combines TRBV29-1 with TRBJ1-2; D might be TRBD1 (6 bases). V was cut by 4 bases and J by 3 bases, with 9 bases left in between. CDR1 and CDR2 (germline): SQVTM, ANQGSEA. The CDR3 is made up of 12 amino acids. CDR3 nucleotides: TGCAGCGTTGTCAGGGGTGACTATGGCTACACCTTC. Encoded protein: CSVVRGDYGYTF.

This chain uses TRBV7-9 with TRBJ1-5, with D unclear. The CDR3 sequence is 15 residues long. Trimming pared 0 bases from V and 5 bases from J, leaving 11 bases between. The V gene's germline CDR1 is SEHNR and CDR2 FQNEAQ (reference sequence). The chain's CDR3 is CASSLAGPVDQPQHF. CDR3 nucleotides: TGTGCCAGCAGCTTAGCAGGGCCAGTTGATCAGCCCCAGCATTTT.

This clonotype was observed a few times. The J gene is TRBJ2-1, the V gene TRBV9, with D perhaps matching TRBD2 (6 bases). Germline V lookup: CDR1 SGDLS, CDR2 YYNGEE. V lost 3 bases, J lost 4 bases, and 17 bases lay in between. CDR3 length: 16 amino acids. DNA of the CDR3: TGTGCCAGCAGCGCGTTTACGCGGGGCGGTTACAATGAGCAGTTCTTC. Residues: CASSAFTRGGYNEQFF. The full variable domain, rest sourced from reference TRBV9 and TRBJ2-1, is DSGVTQTPKHLITATGQRVTLRCSPRSGDLSVYWYQQSLDQGLQFLIQYYNGEERAKGNILERFSAQQFPDLHSELNLSSLELGDSALYFCASSAFTRGGYNEQFFGPGTRLTVL.

Concerning this clonotype: The junction departs from germline at one end; a sequencing error may be responsible. J is TRBJ2-5 and V is TRBV20-1; D may be TRBD2 (7 bases). This CDR3 is 18 amino acids long. Germline V lookup: CDR1 DFQATT, CDR2 SNEGSKA (reference sequence). CDR3 protein: CCARTRLGRGLFWETQYF. The DNA for the CDR3 is TGCTGTGCTCGTACGCGCTTGGGGCGGGGGCTCTTCTGGGAGACCCAGTACTTC.

The sample holds a few counts of this clonotype. This chain uses TRBV29-1 with TRBJ1-1; D ambiguous. This CDR3 region has 11 residues. V lost 3 bases, J lost 1 base, and 3 bases lay in between. Germline loops: CDR1 SQVTM, CDR2 ANQGSEA. The CDR3 spells CSVDRNTEAFF. In DNA, the CDR3 is TGCAGCGTTGACAGGAACACTGAAGCTTTCTTT.

This chain connects TRBV28 to TRBJ2-2, with 9 bases aligning to TRBD2. This CDR3 spans 16 amino acids. CDR1 MDHEN and CDR2 SYDVKM come from the germline V gene. The V and J ends lost 5 bases and 1 base, in that order; junction bases with no gene match: 5. CDR3 coding DNA: TGTGCCAGCAGTCACCATAGCGGGGGGAACACCGGGGAGCTGTTTTTT. The encoded protein is CASSHHSGGNTGELFF.

Only a few counts were recorded for this clonotype. V gene TRBV3-1 combines with J gene TRBJ2-2, with 9 bases that match TRBD1. V shed 6 bases and J 9 bases; nucleotides not matched to a gene: 8. This CDR3 is 14 amino acids long. Germline V gene lookup returns CDR1 LGHDT and CDR2 YNNKEL (reference sequence). CDR3 nucleotides: TGTGCCAGCAGTCGGGGACAGGGAAGGCGGGAGCTGTTTTTT. This gives the protein CASSRGQGRRELFF. Full variable domain (rest looked up from reference TRBV3-1 and TRBJ2-2): DTAVSQTPKYLVTQMGNDKSIKCEQNLGHDTMYWYKQDSKKFLKIMFSYNNKELIINETVPNRFSPKSPDKAHLNLHINSLELGDSAVYFCASSRGQGRRELFFGEGSRLTVL.

The chain's CDR3 is CSAGLTASYEQYF. The CDR3 bases are TGCAGTGCCGGACTGACAGCCTCCTACGAGCAGTACTTC. This chain joins TRBV20-1 and TRBJ2-7; D is perhaps TRBD1 or TRBD2 (5 bases each). Germline V lookup: CDR1 DFQATT, CDR2 SNEGSKA (reference sequence). Trimming cost V 6 bases and J 0 bases, with 12 bases left between them. The CDR3 has 13 residues.

The chain is built from TRBV7-2 and TRBJ1-2, with D possibly TRBD1 on 5 matching bases. This CDR3 region has 14 residues. CDR1 is SGHTA and CDR2 is FQGNSA in the germline V gene. V gave up 5 bases and J gave up 4 bases, with 14 bases separating them. CDR3 loop: CASSPPGAPYGYTF. The CDR3, as DNA: TGTGCCAGCAGCCCCCCCGGGGCGCCCTATGGCTACACCTTC.

There are many counts of this clonotype. The rearrangement uses TRBV9 and TRBJ2-7; TRBD1 matches at 7 bases. V lost 3 bases to trimming and J lost 0 bases; unmatched junction nucleotides: 3. This CDR3 contains 14 residues. Germline assignment: CDR1 SGDLS and CDR2 YYNGEE. The CDR3: CASSGRDSSYEQYF. The CDR3 DNA sequence: TGTGCCAGCAGCGGACGGGACAGCTCCTACGAGCAGTACTTC.

This clonotype was seen more than once but under ten times. The V and J genes are TRBV5-1 and TRBJ2-1; 7 nucleotides agree with TRBD1. With V trimmed by 4 bases and J by 0 bases, 7 bases remained unmatched. Looked up from germline, CDR1 is SGHRS and CDR2 is YFSETQ. The CDR3 has 16 amino acids. The CDR3 here is CASSTAGGSSYNEQFF. CDR3 coding DNA: TGCGCCAGCAGCACCGCAGGGGGTAGCTCCTACAATGAGCAGTTCTTC.

Only a few counts were recorded for this clonotype. This sequence joins TRBV7-8 and TRBJ2-7, with unresolved D. Germline assignment: CDR1 SGHVS and CDR2 FQNEAQ. V lost 5 bases and J lost 5, with 13 bases in between. The CDR3 extends over 13 amino acids. Here the CDR3 reads CASSPDQSHEQYF. For the CDR3, the DNA is TGTGCCAGCAGCCCCGACCAGTCCCACGAGCAGTACTTC.

There are many counts of this clonotype. V usage is TRBV12-3 or TRBV12-4 and J usage is TRBJ2-7, with D unclear. The CDR3 is 12 amino acids. V lost 6 bases and J lost 6, with 12 bases in between. CDR3 residues: CASSLVGSEQYF. The CDR3 DNA is TGTGCCAGCAGCCTGGTGGGATCCGAGCAGTACTTC.

This clonotype appeared once. The junction departs from germline at one end; a sequencing error may be responsible. The chain is built from TRBV6-1 and TRBJ1-2, with D perhaps TRBD1 (6 bases). The germline V gene has CDR1 MNHNS and CDR2 SASEGT. This CDR3 is built from 16 residues. CDR3: CASSKTKGVLDYGYNF. The DNA for the CDR3 is TGTGCCAGCAGCAAAACAAAGGGGGTTCTAGACTATGGCTACAACTTC.

The sample holds a few counts of this clonotype. This chain's CDR3 is CASSFRDYQPQHF. The CDR3 DNA follows: TGTGCCAGCAGCTTTAGGGACTATCAGCCCCAGCATTTT. The chain joins TRBV7-2 to TRBJ1-5, with D perhaps TRBD1 (5 bases). The V gene's germline CDR1 is SGHTA and CDR2 FQGNSA. The CDR3 sequence is 13 residues long. V lost 3 bases, J lost 5 bases, and 8 bases lay in between. Based on the CDR3 plus reference TRBV7-2 and TRBJ1-5, the full variable domain is GAGVSQSPSNKVTEKGKDVELRCDPISGHTALYWYRQSLGQGLEFLIYFQGNSAPDKSGLPSDRFSAERTGGSVSTLTIQRTQQEDSAVYLCASSFRDYQPQHFGDGTRLSIL.

This clonotype has just a few counts. This chain links TRBV11-2 with TRBJ1-3; D might be TRBD1 (6 bases). The V end was cut by 1 base, the J end by 4 bases, with 11 bases between. CDR3 length: 15 amino acids. Germline V gene data show CDR1 as SGHAT and CDR2 as FQNNGV. The CDR3 sequence: CASSLGGRGGNTIYF. The CDR3 bases are TGTGCCAGCAGCTTAGGGGGGCGCGGCGGAAACACCATATATTTT.

This chain links TRBV4-1 with TRBJ1-2; D perhaps matches TRBD1 (6 bases). Per germline, CDR1 MGHRA and CDR2 YSYEKL. The CDR3 totals 17 residues. Trimming left V 0 bases short and J 0 bases short, with 14 bases between. CDR3 DNA sequence: TGCGCCAGCAGCCAAGAAGGACAGAGGGCGACTAACTATGGCTACACCTTC. Protein product: CASSQEGQRATNYGYTF.

The chain is built from TRBV7-4 and TRBJ2-1, with D perhaps matching TRBD2 (6 bases). The CDR3 totals 16 residues. V lost 5 bases and J lost 2, with 16 bases in between. Per the germline V gene, CDR1 is SGHVT and CDR2 is SQSDAQ. CDR3 DNA sequence: TGTGCCAGCAGCGTGGGACTTCCTGGGACCTACAATGAGCAGTTCTTC. This translates into CASSVGLPGTYNEQFF. Looking up the rest from reference TRBV7-4 and TRBJ2-1 gives the full variable domain: GAGVSQSPRYKVAKRGRDVALRCDSISGHVTLYWYRQTLGQGSEVLTYSQSDAQRDKSGRPSGRFSAERPERSVSTLKIQRTEQGDSAVYLCASSVGLPGTYNEQFFGPGTRLTVL.

This clonotype was counted a few times. The genes are TRBV6-2 or TRBV6-3 and TRBJ2-1, with D possibly TRBD2 on 6 matching bases. V was trimmed by 0 bases and J by 4 bases, leaving 10 bases between them. The CDR3 has 15 amino acids. Germline V lookup: CDR1 MNHEY, CDR2 SVGEGT. CDR3 region: CASSYSGGPYNEQFF. CDR3 DNA sequence: TGTGCCAGCAGTTACTCGGGGGGACCGTACAATGAGCAGTTCTTC.

The V call is TRBV29-1, the J call TRBJ2-7, with D perhaps assigned TRBD1 or TRBD2 (5 bases each). This CDR3 region has 15 residues. V was shortened by 3 bases and J by 2 bases, with 17 bases between the two germline ends. Germline V gene data show CDR1 as SQVTM and CDR2 as ANQGSEA. The CDR3, as DNA: TGCAGCGTTGACGAGGGACCCAGAGGAACCTACGAGCAGTACTTC. As protein: CSVDEGPRGTYEQYF.

The J gene is TRBJ2-1, the V gene TRBV6-2 or TRBV6-3; perhaps TRBD2 as D (5 bases). Trimming took 1 base from V and 1 from J, leaving 8 bases between them. There are 15 residues in the CDR3. CDR1 and CDR2 (germline): MNHEY, SVGEGT. In DNA form, the CDR3 reads TGTGCCAGCAGTTACTGGGAGCTGTCCTACAATGAGCAGTTCTTC. It specifies CASSYWELSYNEQFF.

The rearrangement uses TRBV6-1 and TRBJ1-1; D may be TRBD1 (5 bases). V shed 6 bases and J shed 2 bases, with 10 bases lying between them. There are 13 residues in the CDR3. CDR1 and CDR2 from the germline V gene are MNHNS and SASEGT. The CDR3 sequence: CASRTQGNTEAFF. CDR3 DNA: TGTGCCAGCAGAACCCAGGGTAACACTGAAGCTTTCTTT.

The chain employs TRBV5-1 and TRBJ2-6; possibly TRBD1 for D (5 bases). The CDR3 contains 17 residues. The germline V and J ends were trimmed by 1 base and 0 bases, with 11 bases remaining between them. CDR1 SGHRS and CDR2 YFSETQ come from the germline V gene. The CDR3 DNA is TGCGCCAGCAGCTTGCCGAGACAGTCCTCTGGGGCCAACGTCCTGACTTTC. Its translation is CASSLPRQSSGANVLTF.